This TCR beta chain comes out of a study of cytomegalovirus exposure and HLA in healthy donors. V shed 3 bases and J 7 bases; nucleotides not matched to a gene: 4. Germline-derived CDR1 and CDR2 are SGDLS and YYNGEE. This CDR3 comprises 14 residues. The primer mix had 60 Vbeta and 13 Jbeta primers. Some clones are missing from TCRdb's copy, which holds only in-frame ones; the method was immunoSEQ multiplex PCR. The sample yields 75,000 to 95,000 clones, roughly three fifths seen once. The genes are TRBV9 and TRBJ1-3, with TRBD1 identical over 10 bases. Sample: PBMCs. This receptor was taken from a woman aged 25-40 years in good health and CMV-seronegative. Written as DNA, the CDR3 is TGTGCCAGCAGCGCGGGACAGGGGAGCAACACCATATATTTT. It encodes CASSAGQGSNTIYF. The full variable domain, in which reference TRBV9 and TRBJ1-3 provide the parts outside the CDR3, is DSGVTQTPKHLITATGQRVTLRCSPRSGDLSVYWYQQSLDQGLQFLIQYYNGEERAKGNILERFSAQQFPDLHSELNLSSLELGDSALYFCASSAGQGSNTIYFGEGSWLTVV.